The 24 T cell receptor beta chains in this list originate from one sample, sequenced in a study of glioma-infiltrating T cells after dendritic cell vaccination. Profiling relied on immunoSEQ multiplex PCR, and the TCRdb table lists in-frame clones only, not all of them. Of 50,000 to 65,000 clones detected, about 84% appear once; the ten largest clones hold about 8.1%. Sample time point: after dendritic cell vaccination, including at tumor progression/relapse. The sequences come from blood, collected after dendritic cell vaccination. Every receptor here comes from a human donor with glioblastoma.

The rearrangement joins TRBV5-4 to TRBJ2-2; 8 bases match TRBD2. V shed 0 bases and J 5 bases; nucleotides not matched to a gene: 6. CDR1 is SGHNT and CDR2 is YYREEE in the germline V gene (reference sequence). The CDR3 sequence is 16 residues long. The CDR3 DNA reads TGTGCCAGCAGCTTGGCCAAAGCGGGGGTGACCGGGGAGCTGTTTTTT. Translating it yields CASSLAKAGVTGELFF.

The V call is TRBV7-8, the J call TRBJ1-5; 8 positions agree with TRBD1. The CDR3 runs to 17 residues. Germline values: CDR1 SGHVS, CDR2 FQNEAQ. V was clipped by 2 bases and J by 0 bases; unmatched bases: 6. CDR3 sequence: CASSLMGQVSSNQPQHF. As DNA, the CDR3 is TGTGCCAGCAGCTTAATGGGACAGGTGTCTAGCAATCAGCCCCAGCATTTT.

The V and J genes are TRBV5-5 and TRBJ1-6, with 7 nucleotides matching TRBD1. The CDR3 is 15 amino acids. The V and J ends lost 1 base and 7 bases, in that order; junction bases with no gene match: 5. Germline V gene sequence: CDR1 SGHKS, CDR2 YYEKEE (reference sequence). DNA of the CDR3: TGTGCCAGCAGCTTGCGTGGGACAGAGAATTCACCCCTCCACTTT. It is translated as CASSLRGTENSPLHF.

In its sample, this clone was seen once. The CDR3 DNA reads as TGCGCCAGCAGCCCGCGGATGGGGACTAGCGGGTTCGAGCAGTACTTC. Its protein is CASSPRMGTSGFEQYF. The V and J genes are TRBV4-3 and TRBJ2-7; 12 positions match TRBD2. Germline values: CDR1 LGHNA, CDR2 YSLEER. V shed 4 bases, J shed 6 bases, and the junction held 10 bases outside the gene matches. This CDR3 is built from 16 residues.

This sequence joins TRBV27 and TRBJ1-2, with D perhaps matching TRBD1 (5 bases). The V and J ends lost 1 base and 2 bases respectively, with 8 bases between them. CDR3 length equals 14 residues. The V gene's germline CDR1 is MNHEY and CDR2 SMNVEV (reference sequence). CDR3 nucleotide sequence: TGTGCCAGCAGTTTATATCCAGGGAACTATGGCTACACCTTC. Translating gives CASSLYPGNYGYTF.

The genes are TRBV4-3 and TRBJ1-4, with D possibly TRBD1 on 5 matching bases. Germline CDR1 is LGHNA and CDR2 is YSLEER. Trimming took 0 bases from V and 4 from J, leaving 9 bases between them. The CDR3 has 15 residues. The CDR3 DNA reads TGCGCCAGCAGCCAAGACGGGACTCTTAATGAAAAACTGTTTTTT. Its protein is CASSQDGTLNEKLFF.

The chain has TRBV19 and TRBJ1-1; D unresolved. The germline gives CDR1 LNHDA, CDR2 SQIVND (reference sequence). The CDR3 totals 14 residues. Trimming stripped 0 bases from V and 5 bases from J, with 10 bases between. The CDR3 DNA is TGTGCCAGTAGTATAGAGGGTACGGGGACTGAAGCTTTCTTT. It yields the protein CASSIEGTGTEAFF.

CDR3 sequence (DNA): TGTGCCAGCAGTCTTACAGGTCGTGGAGTAAAACTGTTTTTT. Amino acid sequence: CASSLTGRGVKLFF. This chain links TRBV27 with TRBJ1-4; TRBD1 might be the D (5 bases). The V gene lost 5 bases and the J gene lost 10 bases, with 17 bases spanning the gap. The CDR3 is 14 amino acids. Germline CDR1 and CDR2: MNHEY and SMNVEV (reference sequence).

V usage is TRBV6-6 and J usage is TRBJ1-4; D call uncertain. Germline lookup yields CDR1 MNHNY and CDR2 SVGAGI (reference sequence). Trimming cost V 6 bases and J 4 bases, with 15 bases left between them. CDR3 length equals 15 residues. CDR3 nucleotide sequence: TGTGCCAGCAGCCCCGACAACGGTTTTAATGAAAAACTGTTTTTT. Translated: CASSPDNGFNEKLFF.

V usage is TRBV29-1 and J usage is TRBJ2-5, with 12 bases lining up with TRBD2. Looked up from germline, CDR1 is SQVTM and CDR2 is ANQGSEA. The length of the CDR3 is 15 residues. With V trimmed by 1 base and J by 5 bases, 5 bases remained unmatched. For the CDR3, the DNA is TGCAGCGTTGAAGCTAGCGGGGGGGCCGGTGAGACCCAGTACTTC. This encodes CSVEASGGAGETQYF.

The chain joins TRBV6-5 to TRBJ2-5; D is ambiguous. The CDR3 contains 12 residues. V was cut by 5 bases and J by 5 bases, with 9 bases left in between. The germline V gene encodes CDR1 MNHEY and CDR2 SVGAGI. DNA of the CDR3: TGTGCCAGCAGTGCCACGGAGGAGACCCAGTACTTC. Amino acid sequence: CASSATEETQYF.

The V call is TRBV18, the J call TRBJ1-4; 8 nucleotides line up with TRBD1. The CDR3 has 16 amino acids. Looked up from germline, CDR1 is KGHSH and CDR2 is LQKENI. Trimming cost V 5 bases and J 3 bases; bases outside gene matches: 8. CDR3 bases: TGTGCCAGCTCAGGACAGACAGGGGATGCTAATGAAAAACTGTTTTTT. This gives the protein CASSGQTGDANEKLFF.

The chain joins TRBV6-6 to TRBJ2-7, with 7 bases identical to TRBD1. Trimming removed 3 bases from V and 4 bases from J; junction bases left unmatched: 6. Germline-derived CDR1 and CDR2 are MNHNY and SVGAGI (reference sequence). CDR3 length equals 14 residues. The CDR3 DNA is TGTGCCAGCAGTTATCGGGACAGCCCATACGAGCAGTACTTC. As protein: CASSYRDSPYEQYF.

The rearrangement links TRBV5-1 to TRBJ1-1; 9 bases align to TRBD1. Per germline, CDR1 SGHRS and CDR2 YFSETQ. CDR3 length: 17 amino acids. Unmatched junction bases numbered 7, after V lost 0 bases and J lost 1 base. CDR3 loop: CASSLAGDRVSNTEAFF. In DNA form, the CDR3 reads TGCGCCAGCAGCTTGGCGGGGGACAGGGTGTCGAACACTGAAGCTTTCTTT. Using reference TRBV5-1 and TRBJ1-1 for the parts outside the CDR3, the full variable domain is KAGVTQTPRYLIKTRGQQVTLSCSPISGHRSVSWYQQTPGQGLQFLFEYFSETQRNKGNFPGRFSGRQFSNSRSEMNVSTLELGDSALYLCASSLAGDRVSNTEAFFGQGTRLTVV.

The chain couples TRBV30 to TRBJ1-3; 11 nucleotides agree with TRBD1. V shed 8 bases, J shed 0 bases, and the junction held 12 bases outside the gene matches. From germline, CDR1 is GTSNPN and CDR2 SVGIG (reference sequence). There are 17 residues in the CDR3. This chain's CDR3 is CARHRGTGGDSGNTIYF. DNA of the CDR3: TGTGCCCGGCACCGGGGGACAGGGGGAGACTCTGGAAACACCATATATTTT.

This clone was observed a single time. The CDR3: CASSERGGRNYGYTF. The CDR3 nucleotides read TGTGCCAGCAGTGAAAGGGGGGGCAGGAACTATGGCTACACCTTC. The chain combines TRBV6-1 with TRBJ1-2, with TRBD1 as a possible D gene (6 bases). CDR1 MNHNS and CDR2 SASEGT come from the germline V gene. Trimming pared 2 bases from V and 2 bases from J, leaving 12 bases between. The CDR3 is made up of 15 amino acids.

This sequence joins TRBV5-8 and TRBJ1-2, with D uncertain. Germline CDR1 reads SGHTS; CDR2 reads YDEGEE. CDR3 length: 12 residues. V gave up 4 bases and J gave up 4 bases, with 8 bases separating them. CDR3 amino acids: CASSRDGYGYTF. The CDR3 nucleotides read TGTGCCAGCAGCCGAGATGGCTATGGCTACACCTTC. The entire variable domain, with the rest obtained from reference TRBV5-8 and TRBJ1-2, is as follows: EAGVTQSPTHLIKTRGQQATLRCSPISGHTSVYWYQQALGLGLQFLLWYDEGEERNRGNFPPRFSGRQFPNYSSELNVNALELEDSALYLCASSRDGYGYTFGSGTRLTVV.

The gene calls are TRBV27 and TRBJ2-3; TRBD1 aligns across 7 bases. J was trimmed by 4 bases and V by 8 bases; bases with no gene match: 12. In germline, CDR1 is MNHEY, CDR2 SMNVEV (reference sequence). The CDR3 has 15 amino acids. The CDR3 DNA sequence: TGTGCCAGCTCCCATGACAGGGCTGGGTCAGATACGCAGTATTTT. Its protein product is CASSHDRAGSDTQYF.

CDR3 in DNA: TGTGCCAGCAGTGGACAGATTAATCAGCCCCAGCATTTT. As protein: CASSGQINQPQHF. The chain has TRBV6-5 and TRBJ1-5, with TRBD1 as a possible D gene (6 bases). The CDR3 sequence is 13 residues long. Trimming cost V 5 bases and J 4 bases, with 9 bases left between them. CDR1 is MNHEY and CDR2 is SVGAGI in the germline V gene.

This clone has only one observation. It is unclear where the CDR3 begins or ends on the DNA, so no DNA is shown, and the CDR3 is as TCRdb lists it. The rearrangement joins TRBV13 to TRBJ2-7; the table calls TRBD1, which could not be checked here. The CDR3 region is 14 residues in length, termini included. Looked up from germline, CDR1 is PRHDT and CDR2 is FYEKMQ (reference sequence). CDR3 protein: CASSFGQGSYEQHF.

V and J are TRBV5-1 and TRBJ1-2, with 7 bases lining up with TRBD1. The junction had 15 bases not matched to a gene; V was cut back by 4 bases and J by 6 bases. This CDR3 spans 16 amino acids. Germline CDR1 and CDR2: SGHRS and YFSETQ. CDR3 sequence: CASSPKPGQYPDGYTF. CDR3 sequence (DNA): TGCGCCAGCAGCCCTAAACCGGGACAGTATCCCGATGGCTACACCTTC.

The genes are TRBV2 and TRBJ1-5; D gene ambiguous. Trimming removed 8 bases from V and 6 bases from J, with 26 bases in between. The CDR3 is 17 amino acids. CDR1 and CDR2 from the germline V gene are SNHLY and FYNNEI. CDR3: CASSVTESFNQGQPQHF. The CDR3, as DNA: TGTGCCAGCTCGGTTACGGAGAGTTTCAATCAAGGTCAGCCCCAGCATTTT.

A few counts support this clone. This chain uses TRBV7-3 with TRBJ2-7; D gene unclear. This CDR3 comprises 11 residues. Trimming removed 4 bases from V and 3 bases from J, with 4 bases in between. Germline V gene sequence: CDR1 SGHTA, CDR2 FQGTGA. CDR3: CASSSIYEQYF. The CDR3 region has the DNA TGTGCCAGCAGCTCCATCTACGAGCAGTACTTC.

This clone was counted only a few times. The chain combines TRBV5-5 with TRBJ2-7; no clear D gene. CDR3 length: 14 amino acids. Germline values: CDR1 SGHKS, CDR2 YYEKEE (reference sequence). The V end was cut by 1 base, the J end by 3 bases, with 11 bases between. The CDR3 DNA reads TGTGCCAGCAGCTTGTGGGCCGGAAACTACGAGCAGTACTTC. This gives the protein CASSLWAGNYEQYF.